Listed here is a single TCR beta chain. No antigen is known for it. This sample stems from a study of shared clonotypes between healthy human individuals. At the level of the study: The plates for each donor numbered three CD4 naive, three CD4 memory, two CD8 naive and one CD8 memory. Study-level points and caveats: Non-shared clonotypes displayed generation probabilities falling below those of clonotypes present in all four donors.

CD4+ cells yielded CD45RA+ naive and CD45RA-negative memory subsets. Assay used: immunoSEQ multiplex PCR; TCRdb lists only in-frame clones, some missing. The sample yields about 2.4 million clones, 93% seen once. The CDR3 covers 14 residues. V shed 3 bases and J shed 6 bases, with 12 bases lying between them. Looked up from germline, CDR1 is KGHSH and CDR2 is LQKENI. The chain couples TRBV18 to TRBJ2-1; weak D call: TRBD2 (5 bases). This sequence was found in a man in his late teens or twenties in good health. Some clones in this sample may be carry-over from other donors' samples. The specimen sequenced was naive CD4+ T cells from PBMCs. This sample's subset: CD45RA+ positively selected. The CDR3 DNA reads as TGTGCCAGCTCACCGTACAGAGAGGGCAATGAGCAGTTCTTC. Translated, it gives CASSPYREGNEQFF.